Each of the 7 T cell receptor beta chains below was sequenced from the same sample in a study of human thymus T cells. Sequencing was performed with immunoSEQ multiplex PCR; in TCRdb, only in-frame clones are kept and a portion is missing. The repertoire holds over 35,000 clones, with approximately 93% as singletons. Sequenced material: blood. These receptor sequences come from a boy under three years old with a congenital heart defect but otherwise immunologically healthy.

The V call is TRBV7-9, the J call TRBJ2-5, with 9 nucleotides matching TRBD2. With V trimmed by 8 bases and J by 2 bases, 6 bases remained unmatched. Germline V gene sequence: CDR1 SEHNR, CDR2 FQNEAQ (reference sequence). The CDR3 is 14 amino acids. CDR3 in amino acids: CASGLAGSQETQYF. The CDR3 DNA reads as TGTGCCAGCGGTCTAGCGGGGTCGCAAGAGACCCAGTACTTC.

The rearrangement uses TRBV7-2 and TRBJ2-2; the match to TRBD1 covers 9 bases. The germline V gene has CDR1 SGHTA and CDR2 FQGNSA. V shed 7 bases, J shed 3 bases, and the junction held 6 bases outside the gene matches. This CDR3 has 15 residues. CDR3 amino acids: CASTVGQGYTGELFF. The CDR3 DNA sequence: TGTGCCAGCACCGTGGGACAGGGATACACCGGGGAGCTGTTTTTT.

The chain recombines TRBV4-1 with TRBJ2-4; D not certain. Germline CDR1 and CDR2: MGHRA and YSYEKL. Trimming shortened V by 3 bases and J by 0 bases, and 18 bases separated the two germline ends. The CDR3 length is 18 residues. The DNA of the CDR3 is TGCGCCAGCAGCCATAGAGCCCCGACCGGCGTAGCCAAAAACATTCAGTACTTC. Residues: CASSHRAPTGVAKNIQYF.

This chain connects TRBV7-9 to TRBJ2-5; 9 bases are a match to TRBD2. Trimming cost V 5 bases and J 3 bases; bases outside gene matches: 7. The CDR3 length is 15 residues. CDR1 is SEHNR, CDR2 FQNEAQ, per germline (reference sequence). The CDR3: CASSRNIAGEETQYF. CDR3 DNA sequence: TGTGCCAGCAGCCGCAATATAGCGGGGGAAGAGACCCAGTACTTC.

DNA for the CDR3: TGTGCCAGCTCAAGGTCGGGAGGCCCCCTTCCTACGCAGTATTTT. This encodes CASSRSGGPLPTQYF. The gene calls are TRBV18 and TRBJ2-3; 7 nucleotides line up with TRBD2. This CDR3 region has 15 residues. With V trimmed by 5 bases and J by 8 bases, 13 bases remained unmatched. The germline V gene has CDR1 KGHSH and CDR2 LQKENI. The whole variable domain, remainder taken from reference TRBV18 and TRBJ2-3, is NAGVMQNPRHLVRRRGQEARLRCSPMKGHSHVYWYRQLPEEGLKFMVYLQKENIIDESGMPKERFSAEFPKEGPSILRIQQVVRGDSAAYFCASSRSGGPLPTQYFGPGTRLTVL.

The chain links TRBV5-6 to TRBJ1-2, with D hard to call. This CDR3 comprises 13 residues. Germline V lookup: CDR1 SGHDT, CDR2 YYEEEE. V gave up 4 bases and J gave up 6 bases, with 13 bases separating them. CDR3 amino acids: CASSRSAEDGYTF. As DNA, the CDR3 is TGTGCCAGCAGCCGCAGCGCCGAGGATGGCTACACCTTC.

This clone was detected only once. The chain couples TRBV7-2 to TRBJ2-3; a possible D gene is TRBD1 (5 bases). The CDR3 contains 14 residues. V was cut by 6 bases and J by 2 bases, with 12 bases left in between. Looked up from germline, CDR1 is SGHTA and CDR2 is FQGNSA. CDR3 residues: CASRNRRPTDTQYF. The CDR3 nucleotides read TGTGCCAGCAGGAACAGGCGCCCCACAGATACGCAGTATTTT.